The 30 T cell receptor beta chains below all came from one sample that was sequenced in a study of identical twins. TCRdb itself ran the 5' RACE reads through MiXCR, one entry per CDR3 protein. Seen here are some 500,000 distinct CDR3 sequences, 20% to 25% observed once, and the top ten hold about 0.91%. These records were also assigned to another study, of T cells expressing NK-cell markers.

The sample was CD4+ T cells sorted from blood. Receptors were obtained from a woman aged 18-35 years in good health.

This clonotype has just a few counts. The chain links TRBV7-2 to TRBJ2-7; 8 nucleotides agree with TRBD2. V lost 1 base, J lost 1 base, and 3 bases stayed unmatched. Germline V CDR1 and CDR2: SGHTA, FQGNSA. The CDR3 totals 15 residues. CDR3 protein: CASSLVAGPSYEQYF. CDR3 DNA sequence: TGTGCCAGCAGCTTAGTAGCGGGACCTTCCTACGAGCAGTACTTC.

V gene TRBV3-1 combines with J gene TRBJ2-1; 13 nucleotides line up with TRBD2. Per germline, CDR1 LGHDT and CDR2 YNNKEL (reference sequence). The CDR3 runs to 16 residues. J gave up 6 bases and V 3 bases, and 5 bases lay outside the gene matches. The CDR3 DNA follows: TGTGCCAGCAGCCACCTACTAGCGGGAGGGCCCAATGAGCAGTTCTTC. Amino acid sequence: CASSHLLAGGPNEQFF.

J is TRBJ1-5 and V is TRBV7-2; weak D call: TRBD1 (5 bases). This CDR3 spans 13 amino acids. Germline assignment: CDR1 SGHTA and CDR2 FQGNSA. The V gene lost 4 bases and the J gene lost 6 bases, with 10 bases spanning the gap. Here the CDR3 DNA reads TGTGCCAGCAGCTCTGGCAGGGTTCAGCCCCAGCATTTT. It specifies CASSSGRVQPQHF.

This rearrangement joins TRBV7-2 to TRBJ2-5; TRBD2 might be the D (5 bases). CDR3 length: 12 residues. V lost 6 bases, J lost 4 bases, and 9 bases lay in between. Germline V lookup: CDR1 SGHTA, CDR2 FQGNSA. CDR3 residues: CASRRTGETQYF. The CDR3, as DNA: TGTGCCAGCAGGCGGACTGGAGAGACCCAGTACTTC.

This clonotype was detected many times. CDR3 DNA: TGTGCCAGCAGCCAGACAGGGTTGGGAAATCAGCCCCAGCATTTT. Translation gives CASSQTGLGNQPQHF. The rearrangement links TRBV5-6 to TRBJ1-5, with 7 bases identical to TRBD1. The V gene's germline CDR1 is SGHDT and CDR2 YYEEEE. The CDR3 is 15 residues long. Germline trimming cut 4 bases from V and 4 bases from J; bases unmatched to any gene: 8.

V and J are TRBV12-3 or TRBV12-4 and TRBJ1-1; D ambiguous. V gave up 3 bases and J gave up 4 bases, with 12 bases separating them. The CDR3 runs to 14 residues. CDR3 protein: CASSLALEGTEAFF. The CDR3, as DNA: TGTGCCAGCAGTTTGGCATTAGAAGGCACTGAAGCTTTCTTT.

The gene calls are TRBV20-1 and TRBJ2-2, with a weak D call TRBD2 (5 bases). This CDR3 contains 16 residues. Per germline, CDR1 DFQATT and CDR2 SNEGSKA (reference sequence). Trimming removed 0 bases at V and 1 base at J, with 12 bases between. The CDR3 bases are TGCAGTGCTAGAGATCTTAGAAGCGGGAACACCGGGGAGCTGTTTTTT. Translating it yields CSARDLRSGNTGELFF.

There are a few counts of this clonotype. V is TRBV20-1 and J is TRBJ2-3, with 13 bases lining up with TRBD2. Germline loops: CDR1 DFQATT, CDR2 SNEGSKA (reference sequence). The CDR3 runs 17 residues. The trim removed 0 bases at V and 4 bases at J, leaving 7 bases unmatched. The CDR3 reads CSARDPTSGRAPDTQYF. CDR3 in DNA: TGCAGTGCTAGAGATCCAACTAGCGGGAGGGCCCCAGATACGCAGTATTTT.

V gene TRBV20-1 combines with J gene TRBJ2-6, with D hard to call. The germline V gene encodes CDR1 DFQATT and CDR2 SNEGSKA (reference sequence). This CDR3 is 14 amino acids long. Trimming removed 4 bases at V and 6 bases at J, with 13 bases between. CDR3 sequence (DNA): TGCAGTGCTATTTGGCCAGATAAGGCCAACGTCCTGACTTTC. Translated, it gives CSAIWPDKANVLTF.

The chain joins TRBV20-1 to TRBJ2-1; 9 bases fit TRBD2. CDR3 length: 13 amino acids. The V gene end was trimmed by 5 bases and the J gene end by 11 bases; junction bases not matched to a gene: 10. CDR1 DFQATT and CDR2 SNEGSKA come from the germline V gene (reference sequence). Written as DNA, the CDR3 is TGCAGTGCTGCCCTAGCGGGGTCATATAAGCAGTTCTTC. It translates to CSAALAGSYKQFF.

This clonotype was counted a few times. This rearrangement joins TRBV10-3 to TRBJ2-5; D ambiguous. CDR1 is ENHRY, CDR2 SYGVKD, per germline. This CDR3 spans 15 amino acids. V was cut by 0 bases and J by 6 bases, with 14 bases left in between. The chain's CDR3 is CAISESFQTEQTQYF. The CDR3 coding sequence is TGTGCCATCAGTGAGTCGTTTCAGACCGAGCAGACCCAGTACTTC.

The chain employs TRBV20-1 and TRBJ1-5; the match to TRBD1 covers 7 bases. CDR3 length: 12 amino acids. Losses at the gene ends were 6 bases for V and 3 bases for J; bases not matched to a gene: 2. CDR1 and CDR2 (germline): DFQATT, SNEGSKA (reference sequence). The chain's CDR3 is CSAGQDNQPQHF. DNA for the CDR3: TGCAGTGCAGGACAGGACAATCAGCCCCAGCATTTT.

J is TRBJ1-3 and V is TRBV9, with D perhaps matching TRBD1 (6 bases). V gave up 7 bases and J gave up 0 bases, with 14 bases separating them. CDR1 is SGDLS and CDR2 is YYNGEE in the germline V gene. The CDR3 sequence is 15 residues long. The CDR3 sequence is CASGKQGSSGNTIYF. The DNA for the CDR3 is TGTGCCAGCGGTAAGCAGGGGAGCTCTGGAAACACCATATATTTT.

A few counts support this clonotype. The CDR3 is CSVSSGGREEQFF. CDR3 nucleotides: TGCAGCGTATCTAGCGGGGGGCGGGAGGAGCAGTTCTTC. V usage is TRBV29-1 and J usage is TRBJ2-1; 11 bases line up with TRBD2. The CDR3 is made up of 13 amino acids. Per the germline V gene, CDR1 is SQVTM and CDR2 is ANQGSEA. The V and J ends lost 6 bases and 10 bases, in that order; junction bases with no gene match: 8.

The gene calls are TRBV7-9 and TRBJ1-5; no clear D gene. V lost 5 bases to trimming and J lost 6 bases, with 11 bases between them. Germline V gives CDR1 SEHNR, CDR2 FQNEAQ (reference sequence). The CDR3 contains 13 residues. Written as DNA, the CDR3 is TGTGCCAGCAGCGACACTCCCTTTCAGCCCCAGCATTTT. Amino acid sequence: CASSDTPFQPQHF.

The rearrangement joins TRBV12-5 to TRBJ1-5; weak D call: TRBD1 (5 bases). The ends were cut back, 6 bases at V and 1 base at J, with 10 bases in the middle. CDR3 length equals 14 residues. CDR1 is LGHNT, CDR2 FRNRAP, per germline. The CDR3 region is CASGAGRSNQPQHF. The CDR3 DNA reads as TGTGCTAGTGGGGCAGGGAGGAGCAATCAGCCCCAGCATTTT.

This clonotype was recorded a few times. The V and J genes are TRBV20-1 and TRBJ2-1; no clear D gene. Germline lookup yields CDR1 DFQATT and CDR2 SNEGSKA (reference sequence). The V end was cut by 3 bases, the J end by 0 bases, with 9 bases between. This CDR3 has 14 amino acids. The CDR3 loop reads CSARNRSSYNEQFF. In DNA form, the CDR3 reads TGCAGTGCTAGGAACCGGAGCTCCTACAATGAGCAGTTCTTC.

The chain carries TRBV5-6 and TRBJ1-5; D perhaps matches TRBD1 (6 bases). Germline V CDR1 and CDR2: SGHDT, YYEEEE. Trimming took off 1 base at V and 3 bases at J, with 11 bases between the two ends. The length of the CDR3 is 15 residues. CDR3: CASSLFSGVNQPQHF. The CDR3 DNA reads as TGTGCCAGCAGCTTGTTTTCAGGGGTCAATCAGCCCCAGCATTTT.

This clonotype was counted between two and nine times. V is TRBV29-1 and J is TRBJ1-1; D not certain. V lost 5 bases and J 7 bases, leaving 5 bases between the germline ends. The CDR3 covers 9 residues. Germline CDR1 is SQVTM and CDR2 is ANQGSEA. The CDR3 DNA reads as TGCAGCGTTTCCAATGAAGCTTTCTTT. Protein product: CSVSNEAFF.

The chain combines TRBV20-1 with TRBJ2-5; D not resolved. V gave up 3 bases and J gave up 2 bases, with 10 bases separating them. Germline CDR1 is DFQATT and CDR2 is SNEGSKA (reference sequence). The length of the CDR3 is 13 residues. This CDR3 reads CSASSRLQETQYF. CDR3 in DNA: TGCAGTGCTAGTTCTCGTCTGCAAGAGACCCAGTACTTC.

This clonotype was detected only a few times. The chain is built from TRBV2 and TRBJ1-1; D may be TRBD1 (5 bases). The ends were cut back, 1 base at V and 8 bases at J, with 14 bases in the middle. The CDR3 spans 14 residues. In germline, CDR1 is SNHLY, CDR2 FYNNEI. This CDR3 reads CASSEEVGGAEAFF. The CDR3 DNA reads as TGTGCCAGCAGTGAAGAGGTGGGTGGGGCAGAAGCTTTCTTT.

The chain carries TRBV6-4 and TRBJ1-1; D is uncertain. This CDR3 has 13 amino acids. V lost 4 bases to trimming and J lost 1 base, with 7 bases between them. Germline V gene data show CDR1 as MRHNA and CDR2 as SNTAGT. The CDR3 here is CASSVERNTEAFF. CDR3 coding DNA: TGTGCCAGCAGTGTGGAGAGGAACACTGAAGCTTTCTTT.

The chain has TRBV5-5 and TRBJ1-5, with D unclear. Germline CDR1 reads SGHKS; CDR2 reads YYEKEE (reference sequence). V gave up 0 bases and J gave up 3 bases, with 7 bases separating them. The CDR3 is 14 amino acids. The CDR3 region is CASSLAVVNQPQHF. DNA for the CDR3: TGTGCCAGCAGCTTGGCGGTGGTCAATCAGCCCCAGCATTTT.

This clonotype was detected a few times. This rearrangement joins TRBV15 to TRBJ1-2; TRBD1 is a possible D gene (5 bases). Germline V gives CDR1 LNHNV, CDR2 YYDKDF (reference sequence). This CDR3 is 14 amino acids long. V was trimmed by 1 base and J by 8 bases, leaving 14 bases between them. Here the CDR3 reads CATSRVPQGGGYTF. The CDR3 DNA reads as TGTGCCACCAGCAGAGTCCCGCAGGGCGGAGGCTACACCTTC.

This clonotype has a handful of counts. The genes are TRBV12-3 or TRBV12-4 and TRBJ2-1; no definite D call. V was pared by 7 bases and J by 6 bases, with 22 bases between. This CDR3 spans 16 amino acids. The CDR3 region has the DNA TGTGCCAGCAACCCAGGATGGGTACCTACCTCCAATGAGCAGTTCTTC. It translates to CASNPGWVPTSNEQFF.

The CDR3 DNA follows: TGCGCCAGCAGCCAAGTTCCAGGGGGATGGAACACTGAAGCTTTCTTT. Residues: CASSQVPGGWNTEAFF. The chain recombines TRBV4-3 with TRBJ1-1; 7 bases match TRBD1. CDR3 length equals 16 residues. Germline loops: CDR1 LGHNA, CDR2 YSLEER. Germline trimming cut 1 base from V and 1 base from J; bases unmatched to any gene: 6.

There are a few counts of this clonotype. V and J are TRBV11-1 and TRBJ2-1; 11 bases fit TRBD2. The V gene end was trimmed by 5 bases and the J gene end by 10 bases; junction bases not matched to a gene: 19. The CDR3 contains 18 residues. CDR1 and CDR2 (germline): SGHAT, FQDESV (reference sequence). The CDR3 loop is CASSPHRGGLAGDGEQFF. CDR3 DNA sequence: TGTGCCAGCAGCCCTCATAGGGGCGGACTAGCGGGTGACGGGGAGCAGTTCTTC.

This clonotype was recorded a few times. V and J are TRBV3-1 and TRBJ2-3; 11 bases agree with TRBD2. CDR1 and CDR2 (germline): LGHDT, YNNKEL (reference sequence). The CDR3 sequence is 16 residues long. The V segment lost 3 bases and the J segment 6 bases; nucleotides outside the gene matches: 8. Written as DNA, the CDR3 is TGTGCCAGCAGCCACACTAGCGGGAGATTCGTGGATACGCAGTATTTT. Encoded protein: CASSHTSGRFVDTQYF.

This rearrangement joins TRBV5-1 to TRBJ2-1; D is ambiguous. The germline V gene has CDR1 SGHRS and CDR2 YFSETQ. Trimming cost V 0 bases and J 6 bases, with 10 bases left between them. The CDR3 contains 14 residues. CDR3 DNA: TGCGCCAGCAGCTTGGAGGCTACTATCAATGAGCAGTTCTTC. Translated, it gives CASSLEATINEQFF.

The rearrangement joins TRBV2 to TRBJ1-3; D call uncertain. CDR3 length equals 14 residues. V lost 1 base to trimming and J lost 0 bases, with 4 bases between them. In germline, CDR1 is SNHLY, CDR2 FYNNEI. This CDR3 reads CASSEDYSGNTIYF. CDR3 DNA: TGTGCCAGCAGTGAAGATTACTCTGGAAACACCATATATTTT.